This T cell receptor beta chain was identified in a study of early T cells in non-severe SARS-CoV-2 infection. A few counts support this clonotype. Individual cDNA molecules each received unique molecular identifiers attached to them. TCRdb itself ran the 5' RACE reads through MiXCR, one entry per CDR3 protein. Of approximately 81,000 distinct CDR3 sequences in the sample, roughly 13% were seen once. Germline V CDR1 and CDR2: SGDLS, YYNGEE. V dropped 0 bases and J dropped 3; count of bases not matched to a gene: 4. The CDR3 extends over 15 amino acids. The TCR sequence derives from an adult who was a healthcare worker with PCR-confirmed SARS-CoV-2 infection or an uninfected control (not recorded which). What was sequenced was whole blood. The V gene is TRBV9, the J gene TRBJ2-7, with 9 positions matching TRBD1. In nucleotides, the CDR3 is TGTGCCAGCAGCGTAGGGGGGGACAGGGTCTACGAGCAGTACTTC. Protein sequence: CASSVGGDRVYEQYF.